Listed here are 30 T cell receptor beta chains from one sample, sequenced in a study of OX40 agonist ivuxolimab in advanced cancers. Generated by immunoSEQ multiplex PCR, the TCRdb table keeps only in-frame clones and is missing some. This table holds more than 100,000 clones, 85% to 90% found once. This material consisted of CD4+ or CD8+ T cells sorted from blood, taken in a trial of the OX40 agonist ivuxolimab. The receptors were sampled from an adult with an advanced solid tumor such as melanoma, head and neck, liver or kidney cancer.

This chain links TRBV6-6 with TRBJ1-6, with D unclear. Trimming took 2 bases from V and 0 from J, leaving 5 bases between them. Per the germline V gene, CDR1 is MNHNY and CDR2 is SVGAGI (reference sequence). The CDR3 totals 15 residues. CDR3 DNA sequence: TGTGCCAGCAGTTACCAGAGCTCCTATAATTCACCCCTCCACTTT. Translating gives CASSYQSSYNSPLHF.

V is TRBV5-1 and J is TRBJ1-6; D is unclear. The CDR3 extends over 15 amino acids. V gave up 0 bases and J gave up 6 bases, with 10 bases separating them. Germline V gene data show CDR1 as SGHRS and CDR2 as YFSETQ. CDR3 in DNA: TGCGCCAGCAGCTTGGCCACAGACTTTAATTCACCCCTCCACTTT. Amino acid sequence: CASSLATDFNSPLHF.

The chain joins TRBV5-5 to TRBJ2-5; TRBD1 agrees at 7 bases. Germline assignment: CDR1 SGHKS and CDR2 YYEKEE (reference sequence). V shed 2 bases and J 5 bases; nucleotides not matched to a gene: 9. The CDR3 runs 15 residues. CDR3 bases: TGTGCCAGCAGCTTTACGACAGGGCTGTTGGAGACCCAGTACTTC. The encoded protein is CASSFTTGLLETQYF.

V usage is TRBV7-2 and J usage is TRBJ1-1; no clear D. CDR3 length equals 13 residues. Germline loops: CDR1 SGHTA, CDR2 FQGNSA. V shed 2 bases and J shed 1 base, with 5 bases lying between them. The chain's CDR3 is CASSLLRNTEAFF. DNA for the CDR3: TGTGCCAGCAGCTTACTGAGGAACACTGAAGCTTTCTTT.

The chain is built from TRBV28 and TRBJ2-7; no clear D gene. CDR1 and CDR2 from the germline V gene are MDHEN and SYDVKM. With 2 bases removed from V and 3 bases from J, the gap between germline ends came to 11 bases. There are 14 residues in the CDR3. The CDR3 DNA reads TGTGCCAGCAGTTTAGTCAGAAAAAACTACGAGCAGTACTTC. Its protein is CASSLVRKNYEQYF.

The chain combines TRBV27 with TRBJ1-1; D not certain. The CDR3 is made up of 14 amino acids. CDR1 and CDR2 from the germline V gene are MNHEY and SMNVEV (reference sequence). Trimming took 6 bases from V and 0 from J, leaving 11 bases between them. CDR3 sequence reads: CASRVPDMNTEAFF. CDR3 coding DNA: TGTGCCAGCAGAGTACCCGATATGAACACTGAAGCTTTCTTT.

Here the CDR3 reads CASSLAGQGGHSPLHF. The CDR3 nucleotides read TGTGCCAGCAGCCTGGCGGGACAGGGAGGGCATTCACCCCTCCACTTT. The chain has TRBV7-9 and TRBJ1-6; 9 bases are shared with TRBD1. The CDR3 runs 16 residues. CDR1 and CDR2 from the germline V gene are SEHNR and FQNEAQ (reference sequence). Trimming took 5 bases from V and 8 from J; bases not matched to a gene: 10.

The chain employs TRBV7-2 and TRBJ2-3; TRBD2 aligns across 14 bases. Germline V gene data show CDR1 as SGHTA and CDR2 as FQGNSA. This CDR3 comprises 18 residues. The ends lost 3 bases at V and 4 bases at J; junction bases unmatched: 9. Written as DNA, the CDR3 is TGTGCCAGCAGCTTCCGACTAGCGGGGGGGCCGGTCGCAGATACGCAGTATTTT. The encoded protein is CASSFRLAGGPVADTQYF.

The chain has TRBV10-3 and TRBJ1-1; TRBD1 matches at 7 bases. V lost 6 bases, J lost 6 bases, and 4 bases stayed unmatched. This CDR3 spans 12 amino acids. CDR1 is ENHRY, CDR2 SYGVKD, per germline. The CDR3 here is CAISLDRSEAFF. CDR3 DNA sequence: TGTGCCATCAGCCTGGACAGGTCTGAAGCTTTCTTT.

The V call is TRBV7-3, the J call TRBJ2-2, with TRBD1 as a possible D gene (6 bases). The CDR3 totals 16 residues. Germline V lookup: CDR1 SGHTA, CDR2 FQGTGA. Trimming shortened V by 5 bases and J by 4 bases, and 17 bases separated the two germline ends. Here the CDR3 reads CASSQEATGTTGELFF. The CDR3 nucleotides read TGTGCCAGCAGCCAAGAAGCCACAGGGACCACCGGGGAGCTGTTTTTT.

This sequence joins TRBV9 and TRBJ2-2, with D possibly called TRBD1 or TRBD2 (6 bases each). Germline CDR1 is SGDLS and CDR2 is YYNGEE. Trimming left V 3 bases short and J 1 base short, with 16 bases between. The CDR3 sequence is 17 residues long. The CDR3 region is CASSGAKGGLNTGELFF. In DNA, the CDR3 is TGTGCCAGCAGCGGAGCGAAAGGGGGGTTGAACACCGGGGAGCTGTTTTTT. The whole variable domain, remainder taken from reference TRBV9 and TRBJ2-2, is DSGVTQTPKHLITATGQRVTLRCSPRSGDLSVYWYQQSLDQGLQFLIQYYNGEERAKGNILERFSAQQFPDLHSELNLSSLELGDSALYFCASSGAKGGLNTGELFFGEGSRLTVL.

The sample holds one count of this clone. The CDR3 is CASSLREVGEQYF. CDR3 DNA sequence: TGTGCCAGCAGCTTACGGGAGGTGGGCGAGCAGTACTTC. V is TRBV11-2 and J is TRBJ2-7; 7 nucleotides agree with TRBD2. Per the germline V gene, CDR1 is SGHAT and CDR2 is FQNNGV. V lost 2 bases to trimming and J lost 6 bases; unmatched junction nucleotides: 4. This CDR3 contains 13 residues.

This chain links TRBV28 with TRBJ2-5, with 10 bases fitting TRBD2. The CDR3 consists of 16 residues. Per the germline V gene, CDR1 is MDHEN and CDR2 is SYDVKM. Trimming took 3 bases from V and 5 from J; bases not matched to a gene: 9. The CDR3 spells CASSLTPGLAFETQYF. CDR3 coding DNA: TGTGCCAGCAGTTTGACGCCGGGACTAGCGTTTGAGACCCAGTACTTC.

This clone was seen only a few times. This chain joins TRBV7-2 and TRBJ1-1, with D tentatively TRBD1 (6 bases). The V end was cut by 5 bases, the J end by 9 bases, with 16 bases between. The germline CDR1 and CDR2 sequences are SGHTA and FQGNSA. The CDR3 is made up of 13 amino acids. This CDR3 is CASSTGQHQQAFF. The CDR3 DNA follows: TGTGCCAGCAGCACTGGACAGCACCAACAAGCTTTCTTT.

V usage is TRBV25-1 and J usage is TRBJ2-7, with a weak D call TRBD2 (7 bases). Germline CDR1 reads MGHDK; CDR2 reads SYGVNS. The CDR3 loop spans 15 amino acids. The V and J ends lost 3 bases and 1 base respectively, with 13 bases between them. CDR3 nucleotide sequence: TGTGCCAGCAGTGATGTCGGGGGGCGATCCTACGAGCAGTACTTC. Encoded protein: CASSDVGGRSYEQYF.

The chain combines TRBV7-2 with TRBJ2-7; D perhaps matches TRBD1 (6 bases). Per the germline V gene, CDR1 is SGHTA and CDR2 is FQGNSA. This CDR3 contains 14 residues. Trimming left V 5 bases short and J 9 bases short, with 20 bases between. In DNA, the CDR3 is TGTGCCAGCAGCAGTGCCCAGGGGCCAGGCCGGCAGTACTTC. It yields the protein CASSSAQGPGRQYF. The whole variable domain, remainder taken from reference TRBV7-2 and TRBJ2-7, is GAGVSQSPSNKVTEKGKDVELRCDPISGHTALYWYRQSLGQGLEFLIYFQGNSAPDKSGLPSDRFSAERTGGSVSTLTIQRTQQEDSAVYLCASSSAQGPGRQYFGPGTRLTVT.

V and J are TRBV5-1 and TRBJ2-5; D perhaps matches TRBD1 (6 bases). The closer fit of TRBJ2-7 to the DNA end suggests the J call may be wrong. Per germline, CDR1 SGHRS and CDR2 YFSETQ. The CDR3 spans 15 residues. The CDR3 DNA sequence: TGCGCCAGCAGCTTACAGGGCAGAGGACTCTACGAGCAGTACTTC. Its protein product is CASSLQGRGLYEQYF.

The chain couples TRBV5-4 to TRBJ1-1, with D unresolved. Deletions cut 3 bases from V and 4 bases from J, with 4 bases between. Per germline, CDR1 SGHNT and CDR2 YYREEE (reference sequence). The CDR3 contains 11 residues. As DNA, the CDR3 is TGTGCCAGCAGCTGGGGCACTGAAGCTTTCTTT. This encodes CASSWGTEAFF.

J is TRBJ1-2 and V is TRBV28, with D possibly matching TRBD1 (5 bases). This CDR3 is 11 amino acids long. From germline, CDR1 is MDHEN and CDR2 SYDVKM. Between the trimmed V and J ends, which lost 10 bases and 4 bases, there was a span of 10 bases. The CDR3: CATQGLYGYTF. CDR3 nucleotides: TGTGCCACCCAGGGACTCTATGGCTACACCTTC.

J is TRBJ2-1 and V is TRBV7-9; the D gene is possibly TRBD1 (5 bases). V gave up 1 base and J gave up 0 bases, with 7 bases separating them. CDR1 and CDR2 from the germline V gene are SEHNR and FQNEAQ (reference sequence). The CDR3 has 15 residues. The CDR3 loop is CASSLGRASYNEQFF. DNA for the CDR3: TGTGCCAGCAGCTTAGGCAGGGCCTCCTACAATGAGCAGTTCTTC.

The chain combines TRBV7-9 with TRBJ2-4; 11 bases align to TRBD2. Germline values: CDR1 SEHNR, CDR2 FQNEAQ (reference sequence). With V trimmed by 0 bases and J by 3 bases, 7 bases remained unmatched. This CDR3 contains 18 residues. The CDR3 nucleotides read TGTGCCAGCAGCTTAGCTTCTAGCGGGGGGTTGGACAAAAACATTCAGTACTTC. Translation: CASSLASSGGLDKNIQYF.

The chain combines TRBV18 with TRBJ2-1, with TRBD1 matching 7 bases. The junction had 10 bases not matched to a gene; V was cut back by 0 bases and J by 5 bases. The V gene's germline CDR1 is KGHSH and CDR2 LQKENI. The CDR3 consists of 17 residues. The CDR3 DNA reads as TGTGCCAGCTCACCACCTCCGAGACAGGGTTTAAACAATGAGCAGTTCTTC. It encodes CASSPPPRQGLNNEQFF. The whole variable domain, remainder taken from reference TRBV18 and TRBJ2-1, is NAGVMQNPRHLVRRRGQEARLRCSPMKGHSHVYWYRQLPEEGLKFMVYLQKENIIDESGMPKERFSAEFPKEGPSILRIQQVVRGDSAAYFCASSPPPRQGLNNEQFFGPGTRLTVL.

This rearrangement joins TRBV19 to TRBJ1-1; perhaps TRBD1 as D (5 bases). With 2 bases removed from V and 7 bases from J, the gap between germline ends came to 11 bases. Germline V CDR1 and CDR2: LNHDA, SQIVND (reference sequence). The CDR3 spans 13 residues. CDR3 nucleotides: TGTGCCAGTAGTATATCGGGGCTCGTTGAAGCTTTCTTT. Amino acids: CASSISGLVEAFF.

This clone was picked up one time. V gene TRBV6-5 combines with J gene TRBJ1-3; D is ambiguous. The CDR3 consists of 13 residues. The germline V gene has CDR1 MNHEY and CDR2 SVGAGI. Trimming stripped 2 bases from V and 5 bases from J, with 7 bases between. The CDR3 loop is CASSYAPRNTIYF. DNA of the CDR3: TGTGCCAGCAGTTACGCCCCCCGAAACACCATATATTTT.

V gene TRBV7-3 combines with J gene TRBJ2-1; D call uncertain. The length of the CDR3 is 12 residues. Trimming left V 1 base short and J 7 bases short, with 5 bases between. CDR1 is SGHTA, CDR2 FQGTGA, per germline. CDR3 residues: CASSLNLNEQFF. The CDR3 bases are TGTGCCAGCAGCTTAAACTTGAATGAGCAGTTCTTC.

V gene TRBV19 combines with J gene TRBJ1-1; 8 nucleotides match TRBD1. Germline V lookup: CDR1 LNHDA, CDR2 SQIVND (reference sequence). The CDR3 is 16 amino acids. Unmatched junction bases numbered 13, after V lost 5 bases and J lost 5 bases. Written as DNA, the CDR3 is TGTGCCAGTAGTCCCTCCCCAGGACAGGGTATGACTGAAGCTTTCTTT. Protein: CASSPSPGQGMTEAFF. Drawing the rest from reference TRBV19 and TRBJ1-1, the complete variable domain is DGGITQSPKYLFRKEGQNVTLSCEQNLNHDAMYWYRQDPGQGLRLIYYSQIVNDFQKGDIAEGYSVSREKKESFPLTVTSAQKNPTAFYLCASSPSPGQGMTEAFFGQGTRLTVV.

The CDR3 sequence is CASSGRDDDGYTF. The CDR3 DNA sequence: TGTGCCAGCAGTGGCCGGGACGATGATGGCTACACCTTC. The V gene is TRBV6-5, the J gene TRBJ1-2; a possible D gene is TRBD1 (5 bases). CDR1 is MNHEY, CDR2 SVGAGI, per germline. The CDR3 is made up of 13 amino acids. V was clipped by 5 bases and J by 6 bases, with 13 bases between them.

The CDR3 region is CASKGGAHGYTF. The CDR3 DNA reads TGTGCCAGTAAGGGAGGGGCTCATGGCTACACCTTC. This sequence joins TRBV19 and TRBJ1-2; a possible D gene is TRBD1 (5 bases). The germline gives CDR1 LNHDA, CDR2 SQIVND (reference sequence). CDR3 length: 12 residues. The V end was cut by 7 bases, the J end by 6 bases, with 12 bases between.

V usage is TRBV6-5 and J usage is TRBJ2-7; D gene uncertain. Trimming cost V 6 bases and J 4 bases, with 16 bases left between them. CDR3 size: 14 residues. The germline V gene encodes CDR1 MNHEY and CDR2 SVGAGI. Here the CDR3 reads CASSPPLAPYEQYF. CDR3 nucleotide sequence: TGTGCCAGCAGCCCCCCGTTGGCCCCTTACGAGCAGTACTTC.

The chain combines TRBV19 with TRBJ2-6; no firm D call. CDR3 length: 15 amino acids. The germline V gene has CDR1 LNHDA and CDR2 SQIVND (reference sequence). Trimming took off 3 bases at V and 0 bases at J, with 6 bases between the two ends. In nucleotides, the CDR3 is TGTGCCAGTAGTATCGGTAACTCTGGGGCCAACGTCCTGACTTTC. Its protein is CASSIGNSGANVLTF.